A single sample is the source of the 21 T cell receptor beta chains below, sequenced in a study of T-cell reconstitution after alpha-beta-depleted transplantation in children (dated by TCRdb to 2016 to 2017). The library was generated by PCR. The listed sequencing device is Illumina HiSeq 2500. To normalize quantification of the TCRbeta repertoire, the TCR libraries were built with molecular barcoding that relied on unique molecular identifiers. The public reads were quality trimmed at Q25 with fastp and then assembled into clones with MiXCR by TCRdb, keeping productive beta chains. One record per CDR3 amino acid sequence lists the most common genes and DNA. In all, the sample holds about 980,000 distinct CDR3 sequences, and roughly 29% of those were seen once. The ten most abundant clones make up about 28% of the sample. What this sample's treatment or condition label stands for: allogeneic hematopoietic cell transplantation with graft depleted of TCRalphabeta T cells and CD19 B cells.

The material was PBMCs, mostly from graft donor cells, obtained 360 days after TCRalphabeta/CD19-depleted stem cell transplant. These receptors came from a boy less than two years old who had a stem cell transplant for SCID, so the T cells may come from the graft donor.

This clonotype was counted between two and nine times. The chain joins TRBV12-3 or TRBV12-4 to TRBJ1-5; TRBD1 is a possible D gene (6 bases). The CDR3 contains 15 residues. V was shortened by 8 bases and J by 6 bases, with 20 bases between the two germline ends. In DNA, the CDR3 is TGTGCCAGCGGTCACCTCGGGCAGGGGTCTCAGCCCCAGCATTTT. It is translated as CASGHLGQGSQPQHF.

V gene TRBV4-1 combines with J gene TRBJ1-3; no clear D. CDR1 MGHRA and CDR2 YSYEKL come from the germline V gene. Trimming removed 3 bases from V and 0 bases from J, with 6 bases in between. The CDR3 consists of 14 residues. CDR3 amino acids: CASSHMSSGNTIYF. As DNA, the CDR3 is TGCGCCAGCAGCCACATGAGCTCTGGAAACACCATATATTTT.

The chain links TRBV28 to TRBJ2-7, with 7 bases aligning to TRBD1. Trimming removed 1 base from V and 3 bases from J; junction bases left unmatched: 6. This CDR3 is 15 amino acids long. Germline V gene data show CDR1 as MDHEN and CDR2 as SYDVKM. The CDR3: CASSLYGQVDYEQYF. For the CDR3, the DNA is TGTGCCAGCAGTTTATATGGACAGGTGGACTACGAGCAGTACTTC.

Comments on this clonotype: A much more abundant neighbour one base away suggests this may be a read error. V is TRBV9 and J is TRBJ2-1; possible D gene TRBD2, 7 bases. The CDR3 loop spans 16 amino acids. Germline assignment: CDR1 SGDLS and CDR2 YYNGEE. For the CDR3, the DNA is TGTGCCAGCAGCCCCCATATGGGGGGGGCCTACGATGAGCAGTTCTTC. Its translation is CASSPHMGGAYDEQFF.

The CDR3 bases are TGTGCCATCAGTGAAACCGGGACAGGGGGCTACGAGCAGTACTTC. This codes for CAISETGTGGYEQYF. The rearrangement joins TRBV10-3 to TRBJ2-7; TRBD1 agrees at 11 bases. Germline-derived CDR1 and CDR2 are ENHRY and SYGVKD. V dropped 3 bases and J dropped 3; count of bases not matched to a gene: 4. The CDR3 contains 15 residues.

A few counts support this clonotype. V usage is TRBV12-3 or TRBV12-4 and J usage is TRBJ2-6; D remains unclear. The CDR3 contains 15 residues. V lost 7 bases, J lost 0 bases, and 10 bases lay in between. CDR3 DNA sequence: TGTGCCAGCAATCCCCAGAGCTCTGGGGCCAACGTCCTGACTTTC. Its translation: CASNPQSSGANVLTF.

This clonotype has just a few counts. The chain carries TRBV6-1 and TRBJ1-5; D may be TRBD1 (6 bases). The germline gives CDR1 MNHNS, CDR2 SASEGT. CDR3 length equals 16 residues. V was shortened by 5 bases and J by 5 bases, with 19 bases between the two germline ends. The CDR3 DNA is TGTGCCAGCAGTCCGTTAGTGGGGGCGGGTGATCAGCCCCAGCATTTT. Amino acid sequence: CASSPLVGAGDQPQHF.

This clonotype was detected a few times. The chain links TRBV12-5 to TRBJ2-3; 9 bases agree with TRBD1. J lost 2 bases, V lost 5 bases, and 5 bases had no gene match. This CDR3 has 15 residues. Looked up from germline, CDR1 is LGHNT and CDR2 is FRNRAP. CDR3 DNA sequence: TGTGCTAGTGGTCCCGGACAGGGGTACACAGATACGCAGTATTTT. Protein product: CASGPGQGYTDTQYF. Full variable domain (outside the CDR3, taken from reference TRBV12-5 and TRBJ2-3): DARVTQTPRHKVTEMGQEVTMRCQPILGHNTVFWYRQTMMQGLELLAYFRNRAPLDDSGMPKDRFSAEMPDATLATLKIQPSEPRDSAVYFCASGPGQGYTDTQYFGPGTRLTVL.

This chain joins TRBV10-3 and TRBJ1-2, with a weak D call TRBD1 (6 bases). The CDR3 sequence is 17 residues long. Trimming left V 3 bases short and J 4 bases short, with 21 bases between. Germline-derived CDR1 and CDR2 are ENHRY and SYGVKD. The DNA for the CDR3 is TGTGCCATCAGTGACCCCCTGGGGGCAGGAGGTGCCTATGGCTACACCTTC. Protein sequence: CAISDPLGAGGAYGYTF.

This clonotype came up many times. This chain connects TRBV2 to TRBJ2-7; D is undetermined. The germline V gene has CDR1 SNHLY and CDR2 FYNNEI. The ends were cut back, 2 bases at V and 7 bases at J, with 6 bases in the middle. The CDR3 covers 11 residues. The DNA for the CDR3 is TGTGCCAGCAGTGAATTCAGAGAGCAGTACTTC. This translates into CASSEFREQYF.

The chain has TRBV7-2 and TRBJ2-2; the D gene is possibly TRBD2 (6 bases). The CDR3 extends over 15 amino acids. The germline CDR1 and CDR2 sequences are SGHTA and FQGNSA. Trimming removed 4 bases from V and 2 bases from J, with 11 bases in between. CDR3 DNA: TGTGCCAGCAGCTGGGGGACTTTTAACACCGGGGAGCTGTTTTTT. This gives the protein CASSWGTFNTGELFF. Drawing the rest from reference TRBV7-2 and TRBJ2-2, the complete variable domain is GAGVSQSPSNKVTEKGKDVELRCDPISGHTALYWYRQSLGQGLEFLIYFQGNSAPDKSGLPSDRFSAERTGGSVSTLTIQRTQQEDSAVYLCASSWGTFNTGELFFGEGSRLTVL.

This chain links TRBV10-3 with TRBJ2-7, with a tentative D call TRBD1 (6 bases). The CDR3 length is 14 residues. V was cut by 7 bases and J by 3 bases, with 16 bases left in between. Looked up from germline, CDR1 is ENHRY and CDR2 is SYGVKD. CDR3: CAINPTGPHYEQYF. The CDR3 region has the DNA TGTGCCATCAACCCAACAGGGCCACACTACGAGCAGTACTTC.

The CDR3 protein is CASIRGPQNTEAFF. CDR3 nucleotide sequence: TGTGCCAGCATTAGGGGACCGCAGAACACTGAAGCTTTCTTT. The gene calls are TRBV28 and TRBJ1-1, with D possibly being TRBD1 (5 bases). With 7 bases removed from V and 1 base from J, the gap between germline ends came to 13 bases. CDR1 MDHEN and CDR2 SYDVKM come from the germline V gene. The CDR3 spans 14 residues.

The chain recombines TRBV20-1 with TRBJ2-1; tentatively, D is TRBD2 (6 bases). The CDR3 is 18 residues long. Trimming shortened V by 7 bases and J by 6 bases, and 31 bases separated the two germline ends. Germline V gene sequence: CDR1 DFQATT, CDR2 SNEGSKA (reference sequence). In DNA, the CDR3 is TGCAGTGGGACTATCAGTACGGGCCCGGCCTTGGGATCCAATGAGCAGTTCTTC. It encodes CSGTISTGPALGSNEQFF.

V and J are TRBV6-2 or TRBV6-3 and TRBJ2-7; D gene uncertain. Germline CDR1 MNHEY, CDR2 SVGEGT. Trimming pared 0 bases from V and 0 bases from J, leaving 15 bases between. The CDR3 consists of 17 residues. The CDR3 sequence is CASSYSVSFSSSYEQYF. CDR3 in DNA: TGTGCCAGCAGTTACTCGGTGTCCTTCTCAAGCTCCTACGAGCAGTACTTC.

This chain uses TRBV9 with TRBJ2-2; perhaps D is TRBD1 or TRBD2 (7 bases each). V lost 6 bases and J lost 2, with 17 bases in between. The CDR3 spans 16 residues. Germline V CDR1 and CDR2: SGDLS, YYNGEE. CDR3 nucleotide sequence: TGTGCCAGCACCGGCGGGGGACAGTTAAACACCGGGGAGCTGTTTTTT. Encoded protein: CASTGGGQLNTGELFF.

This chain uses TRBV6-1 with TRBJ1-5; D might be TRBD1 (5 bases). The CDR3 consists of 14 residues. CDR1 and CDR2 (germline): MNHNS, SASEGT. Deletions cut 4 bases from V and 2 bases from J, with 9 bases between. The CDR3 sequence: CASSGDHGNQPQHF. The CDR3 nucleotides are TGTGCCAGCAGTGGGGACCACGGCAATCAGCCCCAGCATTTT.

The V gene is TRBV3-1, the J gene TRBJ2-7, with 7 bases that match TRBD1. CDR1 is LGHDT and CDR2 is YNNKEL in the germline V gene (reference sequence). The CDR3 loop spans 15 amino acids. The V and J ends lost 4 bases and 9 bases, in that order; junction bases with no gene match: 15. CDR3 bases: TGTGCCAGCAGCCCTTGGGGACGGGACAGCTTAATGCAGTACTTC. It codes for CASSPWGRDSLMQYF.

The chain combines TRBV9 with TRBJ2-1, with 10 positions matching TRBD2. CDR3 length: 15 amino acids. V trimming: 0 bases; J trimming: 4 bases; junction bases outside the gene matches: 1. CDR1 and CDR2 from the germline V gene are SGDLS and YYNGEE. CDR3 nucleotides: TGTGCCAGCAGCGTAGAACTAGCGGGGTACAATGAGCAGTTCTTC. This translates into CASSVELAGYNEQFF.

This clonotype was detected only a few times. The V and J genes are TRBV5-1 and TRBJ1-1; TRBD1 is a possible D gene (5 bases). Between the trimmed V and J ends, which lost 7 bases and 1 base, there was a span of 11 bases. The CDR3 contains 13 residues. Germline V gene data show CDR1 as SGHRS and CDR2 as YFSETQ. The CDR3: CASCSGPNTEAFF. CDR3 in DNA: TGCGCCAGCTGCTCGGGACCGAACACTGAAGCTTTCTTT.

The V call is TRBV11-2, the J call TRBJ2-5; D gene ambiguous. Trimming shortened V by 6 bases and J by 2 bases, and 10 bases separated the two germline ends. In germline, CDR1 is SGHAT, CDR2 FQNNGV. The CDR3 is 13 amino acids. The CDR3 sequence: CASRRRLQETQYF. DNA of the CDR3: TGTGCCAGCAGACGACGCTTACAAGAGACCCAGTACTTC.